Each of the 15 T cell receptor beta chains below was sequenced from the same sample in a study of cytomegalovirus exposure and HLA in healthy donors. This PCR relied on a set of 60 Vbeta primers and 13 Jbeta primers. Clones were read by immunoSEQ multiplex PCR, and TCRdb kept only the in-frame ones, dropping some. Altogether 40,000 or so clones are present, around three quarters being singletons, with the ten largest covering roughly 1.5%. Sample: PBMCs. These TCRs come from a man aged 30 to 45 in good health and CMV-seronegative.

CDR3 DNA: TGTGCCAGCAGTGGCTTACTAGCGGATGAGCAGTTCTTC. It translates to CASSGLLADEQFF. V usage is TRBV27 and J usage is TRBJ2-1, with 8 nucleotides matching TRBD2. Germline CDR1 is MNHEY and CDR2 is SMNVEV (reference sequence). The ends lost 5 bases at V and 8 bases at J; junction bases unmatched: 5. This CDR3 is 13 amino acids long.

The chain recombines TRBV2 with TRBJ2-5; 9 nucleotides line up with TRBD1. V was pared by 7 bases and J by 4 bases, with 4 bases of the junction left unmatched. Germline values: CDR1 SNHLY, CDR2 FYNNEI. This CDR3 has 13 amino acids. CDR3 loop: CASTQDRGETQYF. CDR3 bases: TGTGCCAGCACCCAGGACAGGGGAGAGACCCAGTACTTC.

This clone occurred a few times. This sequence joins TRBV5-1 and TRBJ2-2; no definite D call. Trimming cost V 4 bases and J 2 bases, with 9 bases left between them. The CDR3 is 14 residues long. Germline V lookup: CDR1 SGHRS, CDR2 YFSETQ. The CDR3 DNA reads as TGCGCCAGCAGCATAACGACAAACACCGGGGAGCTGTTTTTT. It codes for CASSITTNTGELFF.

The chain carries TRBV28 and TRBJ1-5, with D unclear. The V end lost 6 bases, the J end lost 4 bases, and 7 bases lay between the germline ends. This CDR3 spans 12 amino acids. Germline CDR1 and CDR2: MDHEN and SYDVKM. As DNA, the CDR3 is TGTGCCAGCAGAACAGAGAATCAGCCCCAGCATTTT. Amino acid sequence: CASRTENQPQHF.

The V call is TRBV7-2, the J call TRBJ2-3; TRBD2 might be the D (5 bases). The length of the CDR3 is 14 residues. Germline V gives CDR1 SGHTA, CDR2 FQGNSA. V dropped 4 bases and J dropped 5 bases, with 13 bases sitting between them. CDR3 DNA: TGTGCCAGCAGCTCCAGCGGTAGGAAAGATACGCAGTATTTT. It is translated as CASSSSGRKDTQYF. Combining the CDR3 with reference TRBV7-2 and TRBJ2-3 gives the whole variable domain GAGVSQSPSNKVTEKGKDVELRCDPISGHTALYWYRQSLGQGLEFLIYFQGNSAPDKSGLPSDRFSAERTGGSVSTLTIQRTQQEDSAVYLCASSSSGRKDTQYFGPGTRLTVL.

Only a few counts were recorded for this clone. The V call is TRBV30, the J call TRBJ1-1; D gene unclear. The CDR3 has 13 amino acids. The V and J ends lost 4 bases and 0 bases respectively, with 9 bases between them. Germline values: CDR1 GTSNPN, CDR2 SVGIG (reference sequence). The CDR3 here is CAWTVTMNTEAFF. In nucleotides, the CDR3 is TGTGCCTGGACAGTAACCATGAACACTGAAGCTTTCTTT.

The rearrangement links TRBV6-6 to TRBJ1-2, with TRBD1 matching over 9 bases. CDR1 MNHNY and CDR2 SVGAGI come from the germline V gene (reference sequence). With 6 bases clipped from V and 8 bases from J, the junction kept 7 bases outside the gene matches. This CDR3 comprises 13 residues. DNA of the CDR3: TGTGCCAGCAGCCACACAGGGGGCGGAGGCTACACCTTC. Amino acids: CASSHTGGGGYTF.

The chain combines TRBV7-8 with TRBJ1-4, with 9 bases fitting TRBD1. Looked up from germline, CDR1 is SGHVS and CDR2 is FQNEAQ. V dropped 3 bases and J dropped 7; count of bases not matched to a gene: 6. The CDR3 has 15 amino acids. CDR3 residues: CASSLGTGSVEKLFF. The CDR3 coding sequence is TGTGCCAGCAGCTTGGGGACAGGGTCGGTTGAAAAACTGTTTTTT.

The CDR3 region has the DNA TGCAGCGTTGCACCAGGGTGGGCCATGAACACTGAAGCTTTCTTT. It yields the protein CSVAPGWAMNTEAFF. J is TRBJ1-1 and V is TRBV29-1; D perhaps matches TRBD1 (5 bases). V dropped 4 bases and J dropped 0 bases, with 15 bases sitting between them. This CDR3 has 15 amino acids. Germline V gives CDR1 SQVTM, CDR2 ANQGSEA.

The chain employs TRBV5-4 and TRBJ2-5, with TRBD2 matching 9 bases. V was clipped by 4 bases and J by 3 bases; unmatched bases: 4. Germline assignment: CDR1 SGHNT and CDR2 YYREEE (reference sequence). The CDR3 covers 14 residues. In nucleotides, the CDR3 is TGTGCCAGCAGCACGGGGACTAGCAAAGAGACCCAGTACTTC. Its protein product is CASSTGTSKETQYF. The variable domain in full, completed from reference TRBV5-4 and TRBJ2-5, reads ETGVTQSPTHLIKTRGQQVTLRCSSQSGHNTVSWYQQALGQGPQFIFQYYREEENGRGNFPPRFSGLQFPNYSSELNVNALELDDSALYLCASSTGTSKETQYFGPGTRLLVL.

The chain joins TRBV29-1 to TRBJ1-2; TRBD1 matches at 7 bases. Germline CDR1 and CDR2: SQVTM and ANQGSEA. The trim removed 6 bases at V and 5 bases at J, leaving 9 bases unmatched. This CDR3 region has 13 residues. CDR3 sequence: CSVAGTDQYGYTF. The DNA of the CDR3 is TGCAGCGTGGCCGGGACAGATCAATATGGCTACACCTTC. Drawing the rest from reference TRBV29-1 and TRBJ1-2, the complete variable domain is SAVISQKPSRDICQRGTSLTIQCQVDSQVTMMFWYRQQPGQSLTLIATANQGSEATYESGFVIDKFPISRPNLTFSTLTVSNMSPEDSSIYLCSVAGTDQYGYTFGSGTRLTVV.

This chain uses TRBV5-1 with TRBJ2-2; unclear D gene. V was shortened by 1 base and J by 0 bases, with 4 bases between the two germline ends. This CDR3 has 14 residues. Germline CDR1 SGHRS, CDR2 YFSETQ. CDR3 loop: CASSLSANTGELFF. Written as DNA, the CDR3 is TGCGCCAGCAGCTTGTCTGCGAACACCGGGGAGCTGTTTTTT.

The V gene is TRBV5-1, the J gene TRBJ2-2; 8 bases are a match to TRBD2. After removal of 3 bases from V and 5 bases from J, the junction contained 3 bases not matched to a gene. CDR1 is SGHRS and CDR2 is YFSETQ in the germline V gene. The CDR3 extends over 14 amino acids. The CDR3 sequence: CASSSGGGTGELFF. The CDR3 nucleotides read TGCGCCAGCAGCTCGGGAGGGGGAACCGGGGAGCTGTTTTTT.

This chain links TRBV7-2 with TRBJ2-1; perhaps TRBD2 as D (6 bases). V was trimmed by 1 base and J by 12 bases, leaving 19 bases between them. From germline, CDR1 is SGHTA and CDR2 FQGNSA. This CDR3 is built from 15 residues. The CDR3 is CASSLGPPGEIRQFF. DNA for the CDR3: TGTGCCAGCAGCTTAGGCCCCCCGGGAGAAATCAGGCAGTTCTTC.

This clone was detected a few times. The chain recombines TRBV6-6 with TRBJ2-5, with a weak D call TRBD1 (5 bases). The CDR3 totals 13 residues. Trimming left V 0 bases short and J 4 bases short, with 6 bases between. Germline CDR1 reads MNHNY; CDR2 reads SVGAGI (reference sequence). CDR3 DNA: TGTGCCAGCAGTTACTCCCAGGGAGAGACCCAGTACTTC. Translated: CASSYSQGETQYF.